Below, one TCR beta chain is given with its context. Its antigen is as yet unknown. The sample comes from a study of Ad26.COV2.S vaccination and SARS-CoV-2 variants. The wider study: Once, or twice with 56 days between doses, Ad26.COV2.S was given intramuscularly.

This table comes from immunoSEQ multiplex PCR, and its TCRdb copy is limited to in-frame clones, with some not included. The sample shows about 400,000 clones, approximately 90% of them seen only once. Study results and caveats: Participants given vaccine showed non-spike TCR breadth similar to that of placebo recipients.

Regarding treatment: around 19 received Ad26.COV2.S at low or high dose, single or two shots; 5 received placebo; per-sample allocation not given. It was on day 63 after the first vaccine or placebo injection that samples were taken. The sample came from a Boston adult aged 18-55 years. Germline V gene data show CDR1 as LGHNA and CDR2 as YSLEER. Trimming cost V 4 bases and J 3 bases, with 12 bases left between them. The CDR3 consists of 14 residues. The chain couples TRBV4-3 to TRBJ1-1; D is uncertain. The sequencing used peripheral blood, collected in a trial of Ad26.COV2.S vaccine versus placebo. The origin of this receptor is a person between 18 and 59 years old who received the Ad26.COV2.S COVID-19 vaccine or a placebo. CDR3 nucleotide sequence: TGCGCCAGCAGCCTGTCGTTTCGGGACACTGAAGCTTTCTTT. Translating gives CASSLSFRDTEAFF.